A single sample gave rise to the 14 T cell receptor beta chains below, sequenced in a study of cytomegalovirus exposure and HLA in healthy donors. The PCR made use of 60 Vbeta and 13 Jbeta primers. Assay used: immunoSEQ multiplex PCR; TCRdb lists only in-frame clones, some missing. Recorded for this sample: roughly 75,000 clones. The sequencing input was PBMCs. The receptors were sampled from a boy aged 5-17 years in good health and CMV-seronegative.

The chain joins TRBV30 to TRBJ2-3, with TRBD2 matching over 15 bases. The CDR3 length is 19 residues. Germline CDR1 is GTSNPN and CDR2 is SVGIG (reference sequence). With V trimmed by 0 bases and J by 2 bases, 9 bases remained unmatched. The CDR3 is CAWSVLRTSGGAYTDTQYF. The CDR3 DNA is TGTGCCTGGAGTGTACTCCGGACTAGCGGGGGGGCATACACAGATACGCAGTATTTT.

The chain links TRBV6-5 to TRBJ2-2; D ambiguous. Germline V gene lookup returns CDR1 MNHEY and CDR2 SVGAGI. The CDR3 covers 11 residues. Deletions cut 5 bases from V and 6 bases from J, with 4 bases between. In nucleotides, the CDR3 is TGTGCCAGCAGTAGAGCCGGGGAGCTGTTTTTT. This codes for CASSRAGELFF.

The J gene is TRBJ2-2, the V gene TRBV11-2, with a weak D call TRBD1 (6 bases). The CDR3 has 15 residues. The germline V gene has CDR1 SGHAT and CDR2 FQNNGV. Trimming stripped 0 bases from V and 4 bases from J, with 9 bases between. This CDR3 reads CASSLEQGITGELFF. CDR3 coding DNA: TGTGCCAGCAGCTTAGAACAGGGAATCACCGGGGAGCTGTTTTTT.

This sequence joins TRBV7-7 and TRBJ1-2; possibly TRBD1 for D (5 bases). This CDR3 has 13 amino acids. Trimming cost V 3 bases and J 3 bases, with 8 bases left between them. In germline, CDR1 is SSHAT, CDR2 FNYEAQ (reference sequence). This CDR3 is CASSFRGDYGYTF. CDR3 nucleotide sequence: TGTGCCAGCAGCTTTCGGGGGGACTATGGCTACACCTTC.

The V gene is TRBV4-1, the J gene TRBJ1-1; tentative D call: TRBD1 (5 bases). Germline V lookup: CDR1 MGHRA, CDR2 YSYEKL. The CDR3 runs 14 residues. V lost 0 bases and J 10 bases, leaving 15 bases between the germline ends. The chain's CDR3 is CASSQDDRANAAFF. CDR3 in DNA: TGCGCCAGCAGCCAAGATGACAGAGCGAACGCAGCTTTCTTT.

About this clone itself: A read error may produce the germline difference seen at one junction end. The chain has TRBV18 and TRBJ2-1, with D perhaps TRBD2 (5 bases). Germline CDR1 reads KGHSH; CDR2 reads LQKENI. The CDR3 extends over 16 amino acids. The CDR3 sequence: CASSPQGGSSDNEQFF. The DNA for the CDR3 is TGTGCCAGCTCACCACAAGGTGGGAGCTCCGACAATGAGCAGTTCTTC.

The V call is TRBV6-6, the J call TRBJ2-1; 7 bases fit TRBD2. Germline V gene lookup returns CDR1 MNHNY and CDR2 SVGAGI (reference sequence). CDR3 length equals 15 residues. Unmatched junction bases numbered 13, after V lost 6 bases and J lost 8 bases. Written as DNA, the CDR3 is TGTGCCAGCAGGCGACTAGCCGGCGGGAGCGATGAGCAGTTCTTC. Amino acids: CASRRLAGGSDEQFF.

The CDR3 loop is CATRLAGGLGWETQYF. As DNA, the CDR3 is TGTGCCACCAGACTAGCGGGAGGTCTCGGGTGGGAGACCCAGTACTTC. The chain links TRBV15 to TRBJ2-5; 12 bases map to TRBD2. This CDR3 comprises 16 residues. Germline V gene sequence: CDR1 LNHNV, CDR2 YYDKDF (reference sequence). Trimming removed 6 bases from V and 5 bases from J; junction bases left unmatched: 10.

This chain uses TRBV5-1 with TRBJ1-1; D gene unclear. The CDR3 runs to 13 residues. Germline CDR1 SGHRS, CDR2 YFSETQ. Trimming removed 0 bases at V and 1 base at J, with 4 bases between. The CDR3 DNA sequence: TGCGCCAGCAGCTTGGGAGGGAACACTGAAGCTTTCTTT. Its protein is CASSLGGNTEAFF.

This chain joins TRBV30 and TRBJ2-2; no clear D. The CDR3 has 16 residues. Trimming left V 2 bases short and J 1 base short, with 14 bases between. Germline V gene data show CDR1 as GTSNPN and CDR2 as SVGIG (reference sequence). The CDR3 DNA reads as TGTGCCTGGAGTCCCCCCCGTAGACTGAACACCGGGGAGCTGTTTTTT. It encodes CAWSPPRRLNTGELFF.

The chain joins TRBV25-1 to TRBJ2-2, with 7 bases aligning to TRBD1. Germline V lookup: CDR1 MGHDK, CDR2 SYGVNS. Trimming removed 6 bases from V and 6 bases from J; junction bases left unmatched: 7. The CDR3 has 14 residues. The CDR3 sequence: CASRDQGQPGELFF. The DNA of the CDR3 is TGTGCCAGCAGGGACCAGGGACAGCCCGGGGAGCTGTTTTTT.

The chain has TRBV6-1 and TRBJ2-1; 12 bases fit TRBD2. The CDR3 totals 18 residues. Germline CDR1 MNHNS, CDR2 SASEGT. J gave up 6 bases and V 1 base, and 10 bases lay outside the gene matches. Written as DNA, the CDR3 is TGTGCCAGCAGTGAAGGCGCTAGCGGGAGGGCCTTGCGCAATGAGCAGTTCTTC. This codes for CASSEGASGRALRNEQFF.

This chain connects TRBV9 to TRBJ2-1; TRBD2 matches at 8 bases. Trimming took 1 base from V and 9 from J; bases not matched to a gene: 12. The CDR3 length is 16 residues. Germline CDR1 reads SGDLS; CDR2 reads YYNGEE. The DNA of the CDR3 is TGTGCCAGCAGCGTACCACAAGCGGGAGTCATTAGTGAGCAGTTCTTC. This codes for CASSVPQAGVISEQFF.

This chain uses TRBV11-1 with TRBJ2-2, with D uncertain. Between the trimmed V and J ends, which lost 5 bases and 0 bases, there was a span of 10 bases. The CDR3 has 15 amino acids. Germline CDR1 and CDR2: SGHAT and FQDESV (reference sequence). Written as DNA, the CDR3 is TGTGCCAGCAGCCCTGAACCAGCGAACACCGGGGAGCTGTTTTTT. It specifies CASSPEPANTGELFF.